The entry that follows covers one T cell receptor beta chain sequence. Its antigen is currently unknown. The sample is drawn from a study of cytomegalovirus exposure and HLA in healthy donors. Background on the study: Of over 300 genotyped donors, more than 70% clustered with self-reported Caucasian donors. Study-wide results and limits: The study reported that TCR beta sequences accurately predicted HLA-A and HLA-B alleles in most subjects. Later on, a genetic analysis was performed. It linked a missense variant in DCLRE1C with V- and J-gene trimming of TCR beta.

Both 60 Vbeta primers and 13 Jbeta primers went into the PCR. Assay used: immunoSEQ multiplex PCR; TCRdb lists only in-frame clones, some missing. This sample has about 190,000 clones; over 70% occur once, and the top ten carry about 1.6%. The germline V gene encodes CDR1 MDHEN and CDR2 SYDVKM. V lost 8 bases to trimming and J lost 7 bases, with 14 bases between them. CDR3 length equals 12 residues. Unrecorded immune exposure was likely among donors, who were nominally healthy when sampled. The rearrangement joins TRBV28 to TRBJ1-2; tentatively, D is TRBD1 (6 bases). This TCR came from a woman under 30 in good health and CMV-seronegative. The sample taken for sequencing was PBMCs. CDR3 protein: CASAQGEGGYTF. As DNA, the CDR3 is TGTGCCAGCGCACAGGGAGAGGGTGGCTACACCTTC.